This is a list of T cell receptor beta chains from one sample in a study of OX40 agonist ivuxolimab in advanced cancers. Data came from immunoSEQ multiplex PCR; TCRdb stores just in-frame clones and leaves some out. The sample lists tens of thousands of clones; roughly nine tenths were seen once. The sample in question was CD4+ or CD8+ T cells sorted from blood, obtained in a trial of the OX40 agonist ivuxolimab. These TCRs come from an adult with an advanced solid tumor such as melanoma, head and neck, liver or kidney cancer. Both conserved end residues are part of each CDR3. The D gene is left open where the match is weak. Clone sizes are given selectively: once, few, many, or a class where the clone is expanded.

clone size	V gene	J gene	D gene	CDR3 protein	CDR3 DNA
-	TRBV29-1	TRBJ2-7	TRBD2	CSVDSLAGEQYF	TGCAGCGTTGATAGTCTAGCGGGCGAGCAGTACTTC
-	TRBV5-1	TRBJ2-5	TRBD1	CASSSRQGRVETQYF	TGCGCCAGCAGCTCCAGACAGGGAAGGGTAGAGACCCAGTACTTC
-	TRBV30	TRBJ2-3	-	CAWSKSGYTDTQYF	TGTGCCTGGAGTAAGTCAGGGTACACAGATACGCAGTATTTT
-	TRBV6-5	TRBJ2-7	TRBD2	CASSYGLAGGYEQYF	TGTGCCAGCAGCTATGGACTAGCGGGAGGTTACGAGCAGTACTTC
-	TRBV9	TRBJ2-1	-	CASSAYYNEQFF	TGTGCCAGCAGCGCATACTACAATGAGCAGTTCTTC
-	TRBV29-1	TRBJ1-2	TRBD1	CSVQGAYGYTF	TGCAGCGTACAGGGGGCCTATGGCTACACCTTC
-	TRBV4-1	TRBJ2-3	TRBD2	CASSRGSGTDTQYF	TGCGCCAGCAGCCGCGGGAGTGGTACAGATACGCAGTATTTT
-	TRBV4-1	TRBJ2-7	TRBD2	CASSQATSGRSHEQYF	TGCGCCAGCAGCCAGGCTACTAGCGGGAGGAGCCACGAGCAGTACTTC
-	TRBV6-4	TRBJ2-7	TRBD2	CASSDLSGSHEQYF	TGTGCCAGCAGTGACCTTAGCGGGAGCCACGAGCAGTACTTC
-	TRBV18	TRBJ2-7	TRBD2	CASSPPTSGPPYEQYF	TGTGCCAGCTCACCACCGACTAGCGGGCCCCCCTACGAGCAGTACTTC
-	TRBV6-5	TRBJ2-7	-	CASSYGAPGGGNEQYF	TGTGCCAGCAGTTACGGGGCTCCCGGGGGAGGTAACGAGCAGTACTTC
-	TRBV28	TRBJ1-1	-	CASSFRKTAFF	TGTGCCAGCAGTTTTAGGAAAACAGCTTTCTTT
-	TRBV5-1	TRBJ2-2	TRBD2	CASSSLAGPTGELFF	TGCGCCAGCAGCTCACTAGCGGGACCCACCGGGGAGCTGTTTTTT
-	TRBV5-1	TRBJ1-3	-	CASSLAAGAGNTIYF	TGCGCCAGCAGCTTGGCCGCGGGCGCGGGAAACACCATATATTTT
-	TRBV7-2	TRBJ2-3	-	CASSTRPLPDTQYF	TGTGCCAGCAGCACTCGTCCCCTCCCAGATACGCAGTATTTT
-	TRBV28	TRBJ1-4	-	CASSSPGTPKPGEKLFF	TGTGCCAGCAGTTCCCCCGGGACACCTAAACCAGGTGAAAAACTGTTTTTT
-	TRBV11-2	TRBJ2-1	TRBD2	CASRGVAGPTYNEQFF	TGTGCCAGCAGGGGGGTAGCGGGACCCACCTACAATGAGCAGTTCTTC
-	TRBV11-1	TRBJ2-1	TRBD1	CASSWTGVGNEQFF	TGTGCCAGCAGTTGGACAGGGGTAGGGAATGAGCAGTTCTTC
-	TRBV7-3	TRBJ2-3	TRBD2	CASSVGLAGADTQYF	TGTGCCAGCAGCGTGGGACTAGCGGGAGCAGATACGCAGTATTTT
-	TRBV28	TRBJ2-7	-	CASRLRGLSYEQYF	TGTGCCAGCAGACTCAGGGGCCTGTCCTACGAGCAGTACTTC
once	TRBV5-1	TRBJ2-7	-	CASSYLPGPGVYEQYF	TGCGCCAGCAGCTACCTCCCCGGACCAGGTGTCTACGAGCAGTACTTC
-	TRBV11-2	TRBJ1-5	-	CASSFQNSNQPQHF	TGTGCCAGCAGCTTCCAGAATAGCAATCAGCCCCAGCATTTT
-	TRBV27	TRBJ2-1	TRBD2	CASSFVGLAGSSYNEQFF	TGTGCCAGCAGTTTTGTGGGACTAGCGGGTAGCTCCTACAATGAGCAGTTCTTC
-	TRBV30	TRBJ2-7	TRBD1	CAWRAFNRGPEQYF	TGTGCCTGGAGGGCTTTCAACAGGGGGCCCGAGCAGTACTTC
-	TRBV6-5	TRBJ2-7	TRBD1	CASSYQGADEQYF	TGTGCCAGCAGTTACCAGGGGGCGGACGAGCAGTACTTC